Shown below are 28 T cell receptor beta chains from a single sample sequenced in a study of T-cell reconstitution after alpha-beta-depleted transplantation in children. Preparation of the TCRbeta library used unique molecular identifiers. In TCRdb, the PCR reads were re-called with MiXCR into one record per CDR3 protein. Of hundreds of thousands of distinct CDR3 sequences in the sample, 10% to 15% are singletons; the top ten hold about 2%. Sequencing used PBMCs, mostly from graft donor cells, obtained 360 days after TCRalphabeta/CD19-depleted stem cell transplant. The receptors come from a male patient aged 10 to 17 who had a stem cell transplant for acute myeloid leukemia, so the T cells may come from the graft donor.

This clonotype appeared a few times. The chain is built from TRBV15 and TRBJ2-1; TRBD1 matches at 7 bases. Germline V CDR1 and CDR2: LNHNV, YYDKDF (reference sequence). V lost 3 bases to trimming and J lost 5 bases; unmatched junction nucleotides: 10. The CDR3 is 16 amino acids. CDR3 region: CATSSEGQSHHNEQFF. The CDR3 DNA reads TGTGCCACCAGCAGTGAGGGACAGTCGCACCACAATGAGCAGTTCTTC.

This clonotype was recorded many times. J is TRBJ2-7 and V is TRBV4-3; D remains ambiguous. Trimming cost V 0 bases and J 3 bases, with 6 bases left between them. The length of the CDR3 is 13 residues. Germline V lookup: CDR1 LGHNA, CDR2 YSLEER. The CDR3 sequence is CASSQDAFYEQYF. The CDR3 DNA reads TGCGCCAGCAGCCAAGACGCCTTCTACGAGCAGTACTTC.

Only one count was recorded for this clonotype. This chain uses TRBV20-1 with TRBJ2-7; TRBD1 or TRBD2 may be the D gene (6 bases each). V dropped 3 bases and J dropped 0 bases, with 21 bases sitting between them. The CDR3 totals 17 residues. CDR1 and CDR2 from the germline V gene are DFQATT and SNEGSKA (reference sequence). The CDR3 nucleotides are TGCAGTGCTAGGACAGGCCCCCCTAGCGCAAGCTCCTACGAGCAGTACTTC. Protein product: CSARTGPPSASSYEQYF.

This clonotype was counted at least ten times. Written as DNA, the CDR3 is TGTGCTAGTGGTTTGAGCCTAGATGGGACCCAGTACTTC. It encodes CASGLSLDGTQYF. The rearrangement uses TRBV12-5 and TRBJ2-5; D not resolved. The CDR3 sequence is 13 residues long. Trimming stripped 2 bases from V and 7 bases from J, with 11 bases between. Germline loops: CDR1 LGHNT, CDR2 FRNRAP.

The chain employs TRBV7-9 and TRBJ1-4, with no clear D. The V gene's germline CDR1 is SEHNR and CDR2 FQNEAQ (reference sequence). V was pared by 5 bases and J by 0 bases, with 13 bases between. The CDR3 covers 16 residues. CDR3 amino acids: CASSPTIVATNEKLFF. In DNA, the CDR3 is TGTGCCAGCAGCCCCACGATCGTTGCAACTAATGAAAAACTGTTTTTT.

There are many counts of this clonotype. The chain combines TRBV20-1 with TRBJ2-5; 12 bases align to TRBD2. Per germline, CDR1 DFQATT and CDR2 SNEGSKA (reference sequence). CDR3 length equals 14 residues. Trimming took 5 bases from V and 2 from J; bases not matched to a gene: 3. In DNA form, the CDR3 reads TGCAGTGCTCGGACTAGCGGGATTCAAGAGACCCAGTACTTC. Its protein is CSARTSGIQETQYF.

This clonotype turned up a few times. The gene calls are TRBV29-1 and TRBJ1-2; D is unclear. CDR3 length: 12 residues. The germline V gene encodes CDR1 SQVTM and CDR2 ANQGSEA. V was cut by 4 bases and J by 4 bases, with 10 bases left in between. This chain's CDR3 is CSVAPRGYGYTF. CDR3 bases: TGCAGCGTTGCCCCTCGGGGCTATGGCTACACCTTC.

V gene TRBV20-1 combines with J gene TRBJ2-7; the match to TRBD2 covers 7 bases. V lost 6 bases and J lost 0; bases outside the gene matches: 14. The CDR3 extends over 16 amino acids. CDR1 and CDR2 (germline): DFQATT, SNEGSKA (reference sequence). The CDR3 bases are TGCAGTGCCAATCTCGGGAGGCCCCACCGCTCCTACGAGCAGTACTTC. This codes for CSANLGRPHRSYEQYF.

V usage is TRBV29-1 and J usage is TRBJ2-2, with unresolved D. This CDR3 has 14 residues. CDR1 and CDR2 from the germline V gene are SQVTM and ANQGSEA. Trimming took off 2 bases at V and 6 bases at J, with 13 bases between the two ends. CDR3 nucleotide sequence: TGCAGCGTTGAAATGGCAGTATCAGCCGGGGAGCTGTTTTTT. The encoded protein is CSVEMAVSAGELFF.

The chain is built from TRBV28 and TRBJ2-3; tentative D call: TRBD1 (6 bases). Looked up from germline, CDR1 is MDHEN and CDR2 is SYDVKM. The CDR3 extends over 15 amino acids. V was clipped by 3 bases and J by 3 bases, with 13 bases between them. The CDR3: CASSLGAGWTDTQYF. As DNA, the CDR3 is TGTGCCAGCAGTTTGGGGGCAGGGTGGACAGATACGCAGTATTTT.

This clonotype was found a few times. The rearrangement joins TRBV20-1 to TRBJ2-5; 10 nucleotides match TRBD2. The CDR3 contains 13 residues. Germline assignment: CDR1 DFQATT and CDR2 SNEGSKA (reference sequence). As DNA, the CDR3 is TGCAGCTGGGCTAGCGGGAGTAGAGAGACCCAGTACTTC. It encodes CSWASGSRETQYF.

This clonotype was counted ten times or more. The V call is TRBV29-1, the J call TRBJ2-1; 13 nucleotides line up with TRBD2. CDR1 and CDR2 from the germline V gene are SQVTM and ANQGSEA. The CDR3 covers 14 residues. V dropped 8 bases and J dropped 9; count of bases not matched to a gene: 10. The CDR3 nucleotides are TGCAGCTTTAGACTAGCGGGAGGATATGGTGAGCAGTTCTTC. Translation gives CSFRLAGGYGEQFF.

The chain joins TRBV5-6 to TRBJ2-3; maybe TRBD1 (6 bases). CDR1 and CDR2 (germline): SGHDT, YYEEEE. The CDR3 covers 16 residues. Trimming removed 0 bases at V and 0 bases at J, with 11 bases between. DNA for the CDR3: TGTGCCAGCAGCTTGGCCGGAGACAGGAGCACAGATACGCAGTATTTT. Protein product: CASSLAGDRSTDTQYF.

In its sample, this clonotype was seen a few times. V and J are TRBV6-1 and TRBJ1-5; no firm D call. Germline V gene data show CDR1 as MNHNS and CDR2 as SASEGT. With 8 bases removed from V and 6 bases from J, the gap between germline ends came to 5 bases. This CDR3 has 10 amino acids. This chain's CDR3 is CASSFQPQHF. The DNA of the CDR3 is TGTGCCAGCTCCTTTCAGCCCCAGCATTTT.

The chain is built from TRBV29-1 and TRBJ2-5; TRBD1 matches 7 bases. In germline, CDR1 is SQVTM, CDR2 ANQGSEA. This CDR3 region has 13 residues. With 4 bases clipped from V and 0 bases from J, the junction kept 2 bases outside the gene matches. The CDR3 region is CSVGQGYQETQYF. The CDR3, as DNA: TGCAGCGTTGGACAGGGATACCAAGAGACCCAGTACTTC. Looking up the rest from reference TRBV29-1 and TRBJ2-5 gives the full variable domain: SAVISQKPSRDICQRGTSLTIQCQVDSQVTMMFWYRQQPGQSLTLIATANQGSEATYESGFVIDKFPISRPNLTFSTLTVSNMSPEDSSIYLCSVGQGYQETQYFGPGTRLLVL.

There are a few counts of this clonotype. The chain combines TRBV7-9 with TRBJ2-7; D gene ambiguous. This CDR3 has 16 residues. Germline-derived CDR1 and CDR2 are SEHNR and FQNEAQ (reference sequence). Trimming took off 5 bases at V and 6 bases at J, with 23 bases between the two ends. The CDR3 reads CASSIDRKGSTSEQYF. DNA for the CDR3: TGTGCCAGCAGCATCGATCGGAAAGGTAGTACGTCCGAGCAGTACTTC. Filled out from reference TRBV7-9 and TRBJ2-7, the complete variable domain reads DTGVSQNPRHKITKRGQNVTFRCDPISEHNRLYWYRQTLGQGPEFLTYFQNEAQLEKSRLLSDRFSAERPKGSFSTLEIQRTEQGDSAMYLCASSIDRKGSTSEQYFGPGTRLTVT.

This clonotype has a count of ten or more. V is TRBV5-1 and J is TRBJ2-1; D gene unclear. CDR3 length equals 13 residues. Trimming left V 5 bases short and J 9 bases short, with 15 bases between. Germline-derived CDR1 and CDR2 are SGHRS and YFSETQ. The CDR3 loop is CASSDPGAIEQFF. DNA for the CDR3: TGCGCCAGCAGTGACCCTGGAGCTATTGAGCAGTTCTTC.

V usage is TRBV4-3 and J usage is TRBJ1-4; D call uncertain. The CDR3 totals 15 residues. Between the trimmed V and J ends, which lost 0 bases and 0 bases, there was a span of 5 bases. Germline assignment: CDR1 LGHNA and CDR2 YSLEER. CDR3 DNA: TGCGCCAGCAGCCAAGATCAGTCAACTAATGAAAAACTGTTTTTT. Its protein is CASSQDQSTNEKLFF.

The CDR3 spells CSVEPGVDQYEQFF. In DNA form, the CDR3 reads TGCAGCGTTGAACCGGGGGTCGATCAGTACGAGCAGTTCTTC. The V gene is TRBV29-1, the J gene TRBJ2-1; tentatively, D is TRBD2 (6 bases). The germline gives CDR1 SQVTM, CDR2 ANQGSEA. The CDR3 loop spans 14 amino acids. The V end lost 2 bases, the J end lost 10 bases, and 18 bases lay between the germline ends.

This clonotype was found a few times. The genes are TRBV29-1 and TRBJ2-2; TRBD1 might be the D (5 bases). From germline, CDR1 is SQVTM and CDR2 ANQGSEA. The CDR3 extends over 12 amino acids. V was clipped by 7 bases and J by 4 bases, with 10 bases between them. CDR3 nucleotide sequence: TGCAGCGGCTGCAGGGCCACCGGGGAGCTGTTTTTT. It encodes CSGCRATGELFF.

This clonotype was observed many times. V usage is TRBV20-1 and J usage is TRBJ2-1; no reliable D call. The V gene's germline CDR1 is DFQATT and CDR2 SNEGSKA (reference sequence). V shed 0 bases and J shed 0 bases, with 6 bases lying between them. The CDR3 loop spans 14 amino acids. In DNA form, the CDR3 reads TGCAGTGCTAGAGATGAGAACTCCTACAATGAGCAGTTCTTC. Amino acid sequence: CSARDENSYNEQFF.

This clonotype occurred a few times. This sequence joins TRBV20-1 and TRBJ2-2; no reliable D call. The V and J ends lost 0 bases and 2 bases respectively, with 7 bases between them. The CDR3 spans 14 residues. Germline V gives CDR1 DFQATT, CDR2 SNEGSKA (reference sequence). This CDR3 is CSARDLPNTGELFF. The DNA of the CDR3 is TGCAGTGCTAGAGATCTCCCAAACACCGGGGAGCTGTTTTTT.

The J gene is TRBJ2-2, the V gene TRBV30; D gene ambiguous. The CDR3 is made up of 11 amino acids. With 6 bases removed from V and 2 bases from J, the gap between germline ends came to 4 bases. Per germline, CDR1 GTSNPN and CDR2 SVGIG (reference sequence). CDR3 in amino acids: CACYNTGELFF. In DNA form, the CDR3 reads TGTGCCTGCTATAACACCGGGGAGCTGTTTTTT.

A few counts support this clonotype. The V gene is TRBV11-2, the J gene TRBJ2-7; the match to TRBD2 covers 7 bases. The CDR3 totals 18 residues. Looked up from germline, CDR1 is SGHAT and CDR2 is FQNNGV. Losses at the gene ends were 3 bases for V and 0 bases for J; bases not matched to a gene: 14. Here the CDR3 DNA reads TGTGCCAGCAGCTTTTTCGCTAGCGGAGATTACTACTCCTACGAGCAGTACTTC. Residues: CASSFFASGDYYSYEQYF.

The table lists this clonotype with a few counts. V usage is TRBV4-3 and J usage is TRBJ2-3; 14 bases are a match to TRBD2. CDR1 is LGHNA and CDR2 is YSLEER in the germline V gene. The length of the CDR3 is 17 residues. The trim removed 5 bases at V and 2 bases at J, leaving 6 bases unmatched. CDR3 region: CASSAGLAGAITDTQYF. The CDR3 region has the DNA TGCGCCAGCAGCGCGGGACTAGCGGGAGCAATCACAGATACGCAGTATTTT.

The chain joins TRBV6-5 to TRBJ1-5; the D is unclear. Trimming removed 2 bases at V and 5 bases at J, with 10 bases between. Per germline, CDR1 MNHEY and CDR2 SVGAGI. CDR3 length: 14 amino acids. CDR3 DNA: TGTGCCAGCAGTTACAGTGAATTGTATCAGCCCCAGCATTTT. It translates to CASSYSELYQPQHF.

This clonotype was found many times. The chain combines TRBV5-1 with TRBJ1-4, with D hard to call. Trimming removed 4 bases from V and 4 bases from J, with 11 bases in between. The CDR3 sequence is 14 residues long. Germline-derived CDR1 and CDR2 are SGHRS and YFSETQ. The CDR3 spells CASSLRALNEKLFF. For the CDR3, the DNA is TGCGCCAGCAGCCTAAGGGCCCTTAATGAAAAACTGTTTTTT.

The rearrangement links TRBV11-2 to TRBJ1-2, with TRBD1 as a possible D gene (5 bases). The V gene's germline CDR1 is SGHAT and CDR2 FQNNGV. V was trimmed by 3 bases and J by 5 bases, leaving 16 bases between them. CDR3 size: 15 residues. The DNA for the CDR3 is TGTGCCAGCAGCTTCCCCGGGACGGCTTTGTATGGCTACACCTTC. Protein: CASSFPGTALYGYTF.